This T cell receptor (beta chain) was sequenced for a study of human T cells and chemical hapten exposure. On the study more broadly: Patch tests put 0.01% DPC on the upper back, read at 6 days.

Library preparation tagged each individual cDNA molecule with a unique molecular identifier. MiXCR was run by TCRdb on the RACE reads, yielding one entry per CDR3 protein. The repertoire includes about 90,000 distinct CDR3 sequences, about 11% of them detected once, and more than 1% sits in the top ten. Germline V gene data show CDR1 as SGHTA and CDR2 as FQGNSA. The CDR3 spans 16 residues. V gave up 4 bases and J gave up 7 bases, with 17 bases separating them. Regarding time point: patch test 3, about 24 weeks after DPC sensitization. Documented treatment: therapeutic diphenylcyclopropenone sensitization with weekly scalp DPC. This clonotype occurred a few times.

The clonotype originates from a woman in her twenties or thirties with alopecia areata. Some clones in this sample may be carry-over from other donors' samples. The material sequenced was whole blood, taken in connection with sensitization to the hapten diphenylcyclopropenone (DPC). V usage is TRBV7-2 and J usage is TRBJ1-6; weak D call: TRBD1 (6 bases). CDR3 sequence reads: CASSYDRADRNSPLHF. CDR3 coding DNA: TGTGCCAGCAGCTACGATCGAGCCGACAGGAATTCACCCCTCCACTTT.